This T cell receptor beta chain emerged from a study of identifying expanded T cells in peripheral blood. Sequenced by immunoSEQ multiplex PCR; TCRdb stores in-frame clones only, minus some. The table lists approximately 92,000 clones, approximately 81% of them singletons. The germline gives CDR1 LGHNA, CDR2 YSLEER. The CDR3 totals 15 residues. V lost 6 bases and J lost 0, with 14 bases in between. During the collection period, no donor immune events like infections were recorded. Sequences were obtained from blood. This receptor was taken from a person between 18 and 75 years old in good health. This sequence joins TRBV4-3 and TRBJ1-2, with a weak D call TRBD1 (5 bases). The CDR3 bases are TGCGCCAGCAGACAGGCCACAAGTTCTAACTATGGCTACACCTTC. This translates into CASRQATSSNYGYTF.